This T cell receptor beta chain was observed in a study of T cells in Graves' hyperthyroidism and ophthalmopathy. Study results and limitations: Ophthalmopathy got predicted by the model a median roughly 6.4 months before its onset.

Based on clinical symptoms, serum thyroxine and TRAb, thyroid ultrasound and orbital computed tomography, diagnoses were reached. PBMCs were derived from about 9.1 ml fresh peripheral blood. TCR beta CDR3 regions were amplified from RNA. Using the HTBI primer set, a first-round RT-PCR was run on the TCR CDR3. TCRdb reanalysed the multiplex PCR reads using MiXCR and keeps one entry per CDR3 protein. The sample has almost 600,000 distinct CDR3 sequences, around 14% seen once. This clonotype was counted a few times. Its cognate antigen is unknown. This CDR3 has 13 residues. Trimming removed 3 bases from V and 6 bases from J, with 9 bases in between. Germline lookup yields CDR1 SGHRS and CDR2 YFSETQ.

V is TRBV5-1 and J is TRBJ2-2; D might be TRBD1 (6 bases). Sample: blood. This sequence originates from a woman in her twenties or thirties with Graves' hyperthyroidism that later progressed to Graves' ophthalmopathy. The CDR3 protein is CASSYAGAGELFF. In DNA form, the CDR3 reads TGCGCCAGCAGCTACGCAGGGGCCGGGGAGCTGTTTTTT.